These 29 T cell receptor beta chains were all obtained from the same sample, sequenced in a study of early T cells in non-severe SARS-CoV-2 infection (dated by TCRdb to the early 2020s). The method behind the library was 5' RACE. Sequencing was carried out with a NextSeq 500. TCRdb itself trimmed the public reads at Q25 with fastp, ran MiXCR and retained productive beta chains. Merged by CDR3 protein, the rows form single entries marked with the most common genes and DNA. The sample table records about 76,000 distinct CDR3 sequences; roughly 12% of these occur just once. Of the sample, around 3.6% is held by the ten largest clones. The sequencing sample was made of whole blood. The receptors derive from an adult who was a healthcare worker with PCR-confirmed SARS-CoV-2 infection or an uninfected control (not recorded which).

This clonotype turned up a few times. This chain links TRBV25-1 with TRBJ2-3; 8 bases are a match to TRBD1. Per the germline V gene, CDR1 is MGHDK and CDR2 is SYGVNS. V was clipped by 5 bases and J by 0 bases; unmatched bases: 7. The CDR3 sequence is 16 residues long. The CDR3 loop reads CASSPRGPSSTDTQYF. The CDR3 region has the DNA TGTGCCAGCAGTCCCAGGGGGCCCTCTAGCACAGATACGCAGTATTTT.

This clonotype was picked up a small number of times. The chain is built from TRBV27 and TRBJ1-1, with no clear D. Germline V lookup: CDR1 MNHEY, CDR2 SMNVEV (reference sequence). CDR3 length: 13 residues. V was trimmed by 8 bases and J by 2 bases, leaving 12 bases between them. The CDR3 bases are TGTGCCAGCGGTCTTACAGCAAACACTGAAGCTTTCTTT. Translating gives CASGLTANTEAFF.

This clonotype turned up a few times. The chain links TRBV6-5 to TRBJ2-7, with D perhaps TRBD1 or TRBD2 (5 bases each). Germline V gene lookup returns CDR1 MNHEY and CDR2 SVGAGI. There are 15 residues in the CDR3. The germline V and J ends were trimmed by 6 bases and 2 bases, with 17 bases remaining between them. The CDR3 loop is CASRGRGQGPYEQYF. The CDR3, as DNA: TGTGCCAGCAGGGGGAGAGGCCAGGGCCCCTACGAGCAGTACTTC.

There are a few counts of this clonotype. The rearrangement links TRBV5-4 to TRBJ2-2; no clear D. CDR1 is SGHNT, CDR2 YYREEE, per germline (reference sequence). The V and J ends lost 1 base and 0 bases respectively, with 10 bases between them. The CDR3 runs to 16 residues. The CDR3 region has the DNA TGTGCCAGCAGCTTGCGAAGCGCTACGAACACCGGGGAGCTGTTTTTT. Translation gives CASSLRSATNTGELFF.

There are many counts of this clonotype. This chain connects TRBV28 to TRBJ2-7, with D unresolved. The germline V and J ends were trimmed by 4 bases and 2 bases, with 6 bases remaining between them. This CDR3 contains 12 residues. Germline V lookup: CDR1 MDHEN, CDR2 SYDVKM. CDR3 amino acids: CASSSPTYEQYF. CDR3 DNA: TGTGCCAGCAGTTCCCCTACCTACGAGCAGTACTTC.

This clonotype appeared many times. This chain uses TRBV7-9 with TRBJ1-4; D gene ambiguous. CDR1 is SEHNR, CDR2 FQNEAQ, per germline (reference sequence). The CDR3 has 15 residues. V lost 6 bases, J lost 8 bases, and 19 bases lay in between. CDR3 DNA sequence: TGTGCCAGCAGGCGCACCCAGGCCCTCGTCGAAAAACTGTTTTTT. Its translation is CASRRTQALVEKLFF.

This clonotype occurred many times. The gene calls are TRBV18 and TRBJ1-5; no firm D call. The CDR3 consists of 15 residues. CDR1 KGHSH and CDR2 LQKENI come from the germline V gene. The V end was cut by 3 bases, the J end by 2 bases, with 11 bases between. CDR3 DNA: TGTGCCAGCTCACCGAGTACAGCGGGCAATCAGCCCCAGCATTTT. This gives the protein CASSPSTAGNQPQHF.

V usage is TRBV6-6 and J usage is TRBJ1-2; D not resolved. Deletions cut 6 bases from V and 9 bases from J, with 14 bases between. CDR1 and CDR2 from the germline V gene are MNHNY and SVGAGI (reference sequence). The CDR3 spans 12 residues. CDR3 bases: TGTGCCAGCAGCCTAGATTTAACCAGCTACACCTTC. Its translation is CASSLDLTSYTF.

This clonotype showed up many times. The chain uses TRBV10-3 and TRBJ2-1, with TRBD2 matching over 8 bases. Germline CDR1 is ENHRY and CDR2 is SYGVKD. With V trimmed by 5 bases and J by 9 bases, 6 bases remained unmatched. This CDR3 has 13 residues. The CDR3 region has the DNA TGTGCCATCAGTCCCCAGCGGGAGACTGAGCAGTTCTTC. This codes for CAISPQRETEQFF.

The sample holds many counts of this clonotype. One end of the junction varies from germline; a read error may be responsible. The chain links TRBV27 to TRBJ1-1; unclear D gene. The CDR3 has 14 amino acids. Germline lookup yields CDR1 MNHEY and CDR2 SMNVEV (reference sequence). Here the CDR3 reads CASSPRTLNTEAFF. The CDR3 DNA reads as TGTGCCAGCAGTCCCCGGACGTTGAACACTGAAGCTTTTTTT.

This chain connects TRBV5-1 to TRBJ2-1, with D unclear. Germline assignment: CDR1 SGHRS and CDR2 YFSETQ. This CDR3 is 15 amino acids long. V lost 4 bases and J lost 0, with 11 bases in between. Here the CDR3 reads CASSGDSPSYNEQFF. CDR3 coding DNA: TGCGCCAGCAGCGGTGACTCGCCCTCCTACAATGAGCAGTTCTTC.

This clonotype was seen more than once but under ten times. The V gene is TRBV11-2, the J gene TRBJ2-5, with no clear D. The CDR3 runs to 11 residues. Germline CDR1 and CDR2: SGHAT and FQNNGV. Trimming cost V 5 bases and J 4 bases, with 5 bases left between them. CDR3 sequence: CASSPPETQYF. CDR3 DNA: TGTGCCAGCAGCCCCCCAGAGACCCAGTACTTC.

The chain is built from TRBV6-6 and TRBJ2-1; D remains unclear. V gave up 2 bases and J gave up 0 bases, with 5 bases separating them. The CDR3 extends over 14 amino acids. Germline V gene data show CDR1 as MNHNY and CDR2 as SVGAGI (reference sequence). CDR3 sequence: CASSYSSSYNEQFF. The CDR3 DNA is TGTGCCAGCAGTTACAGTTCCTCCTACAATGAGCAGTTCTTC.

The rearrangement joins TRBV3-1 to TRBJ2-3; TRBD2 matches at 7 bases. The J segment lost 2 bases and the V segment lost 0 bases, leaving 14 bases of the junction unmatched. Germline loops: CDR1 LGHDT, CDR2 YNNKEL (reference sequence). CDR3 length: 19 amino acids. CDR3 sequence: CASSQDPILEGGITDTQYF. The CDR3 DNA reads TGTGCCAGCAGCCAAGACCCAATTTTGGAGGGAGGGATCACAGATACGCAGTATTTT.

The rearrangement links TRBV7-6 to TRBJ2-7, with D tentatively TRBD2 (5 bases). Per the germline V gene, CDR1 is SGHVS and CDR2 is FNYEAQ. Trimming shortened V by 0 bases and J by 6 bases, and 9 bases separated the two germline ends. CDR3 length: 13 residues. Written as DNA, the CDR3 is TGTGCCAGCAGCTTAGCGGGAGAGACCGAGCAGTACTTC. Translating it yields CASSLAGETEQYF.

This chain uses TRBV28 with TRBJ2-7; D is ambiguous. Per germline, CDR1 MDHEN and CDR2 SYDVKM. The CDR3 consists of 13 residues. V lost 9 bases and J 4 bases, leaving 16 bases between the germline ends. This CDR3 is CASSHPEVYEQYF. DNA for the CDR3: TGTGCCAGTTCGCACCCTGAGGTGTACGAGCAGTACTTC.

V usage is TRBV10-1 and J usage is TRBJ1-6, with D unclear. Trimming pared 10 bases from V and 12 bases from J, leaving 19 bases between. The germline V gene encodes CDR1 WNHNN and CDR2 SYGVQD (reference sequence). CDR3 length equals 13 residues. The CDR3 DNA sequence: TGCGCCACCCCAAATCAAGGCTTATTACCCCTCCACTTT. Translating gives CATPNQGLLPLHF.

The chain joins TRBV12-3 or TRBV12-4 to TRBJ2-7, with 7 bases identical to TRBD1. Trimming removed 7 bases from V and 0 bases from J; junction bases left unmatched: 6. This CDR3 has 14 residues. CDR3 nucleotide sequence: TGTGCCAGCACCCTGACAGGGACCTCCTACGAGCAGTACTTC. Its protein product is CASTLTGTSYEQYF.

The V gene is TRBV27, the J gene TRBJ2-3; D not resolved. Germline V gene lookup returns CDR1 MNHEY and CDR2 SMNVEV (reference sequence). This CDR3 region has 15 residues. V lost 2 bases, J lost 0 bases, and 9 bases lay in between. CDR3 amino acids: CASSLVVSSTDTQYF. DNA of the CDR3: TGTGCCAGCAGTTTAGTAGTTTCTAGCACAGATACGCAGTATTTT.

V gene TRBV6-5 combines with J gene TRBJ2-7, with 8 bases that match TRBD2. CDR3 length: 13 amino acids. CDR1 and CDR2 (germline): MNHEY, SVGAGI. Trimming cost V 6 bases and J 2 bases; bases outside gene matches: 3. The CDR3 DNA reads TGTGCCAGCAGGACGGGGGGGACCTACGAGCAGTACTTC. Translating gives CASRTGGTYEQYF.

The chain employs TRBV12-3 or TRBV12-4 and TRBJ1-5; D may be TRBD1 (5 bases). V lost 2 bases, J lost 7 bases, and 15 bases lay in between. The CDR3 contains 15 residues. This CDR3 reads CASSLYAGSVQPQHF. The CDR3 DNA reads as TGTGCCAGCAGTTTATACGCAGGGAGCGTGCAGCCCCAGCATTTT.

There are a few counts of this clonotype. The chain uses TRBV30 and TRBJ2-3, with D uncertain. Trimming took off 5 bases at V and 2 bases at J, with 8 bases between the two ends. Germline values: CDR1 GTSNPN, CDR2 SVGIG (reference sequence). CDR3 length equals 12 residues. The CDR3 sequence: CAWELLTDTQYF. The CDR3 coding sequence is TGTGCCTGGGAACTTCTCACAGATACGCAGTATTTT.

This clonotype was found a few times. Here the CDR3 reads CASSPSRETQYF. The CDR3 DNA follows: TGTGCCAGCAGTCCTTCTCGAGAGACCCAGTACTTC. V usage is TRBV6-2 or TRBV6-3 and J usage is TRBJ2-5; D gene uncertain. Germline V lookup: CDR1 MNHEY, CDR2 SVGEGT. V was pared by 5 bases and J by 4 bases, with 8 bases between. The CDR3 has 12 residues.

The chain links TRBV13 to TRBJ2-7; D may be TRBD2 (5 bases). Germline CDR1 and CDR2: PRHDT and FYEKMQ (reference sequence). The V and J ends lost 7 bases and 0 bases respectively, with 16 bases between them. CDR3 length: 15 amino acids. CDR3 DNA: TGTGCCAGCACTATAGGAGTCGGGAACTCCTACGAGCAGTACTTC. Translating gives CASTIGVGNSYEQYF.

J is TRBJ2-7 and V is TRBV12-3 or TRBV12-4, with D perhaps matching TRBD2 (6 bases). This CDR3 is 16 amino acids long. The V end was cut by 3 bases, the J end by 7 bases, with 22 bases between. This CDR3 is CASSFLGGGPPKEQYF. Here the CDR3 DNA reads TGTGCCAGCAGTTTTTTAGGAGGAGGGCCCCCTAAGGAGCAGTACTTC.

This clonotype was counted between two and nine times. The V gene is TRBV7-9, the J gene TRBJ2-5; the match to TRBD2 covers 13 bases. V lost 5 bases and J lost 4; bases outside the gene matches: 10. The CDR3 is made up of 17 amino acids. In germline, CDR1 is SEHNR, CDR2 FQNEAQ (reference sequence). Here the CDR3 DNA reads TGTGCCAGCAGCCTCGGGACTAGCGGGATGTTGGGAGAGACCCAGTACTTC. Translation: CASSLGTSGMLGETQYF. Full variable domain (remainder filled in from reference TRBV7-9 and TRBJ2-5): DTGVSQNPRHKITKRGQNVTFRCDPISEHNRLYWYRQTLGQGPEFLTYFQNEAQLEKSRLLSDRFSAERPKGSFSTLEIQRTEQGDSAMYLCASSLGTSGMLGETQYFGPGTRLLVL.

The chain carries TRBV7-3 and TRBJ1-1; D is perhaps TRBD1 (6 bases). The V gene's germline CDR1 is SGHTA and CDR2 FQGTGA. Trimming pared 5 bases from V and 5 bases from J, leaving 15 bases between. This CDR3 region has 14 residues. The CDR3 is CASSPSTGRTEAFF. The CDR3 DNA reads TGTGCCAGCAGCCCCTCGACAGGCCGAACTGAAGCTTTCTTT.

This clonotype was seen a few times. The chain employs TRBV5-1 and TRBJ2-7; D perhaps matches TRBD1 (6 bases). In germline, CDR1 is SGHRS, CDR2 YFSETQ. CDR3 length: 14 residues. V was pared by 1 base and J by 2 bases, with 10 bases between. CDR3 loop: CASSLKGEPYEQYF. DNA for the CDR3: TGCGCCAGCAGCTTGAAGGGGGAACCCTACGAGCAGTACTTC. The variable domain in full, with the rest retrieved from reference TRBV5-1 and TRBJ2-7, is KAGVTQTPRYLIKTRGQQVTLSCSPISGHRSVSWYQQTPGQGLQFLFEYFSETQRNKGNFPGRFSGRQFSNSRSEMNVSTLELGDSALYLCASSLKGEPYEQYFGPGTRLTVT.

CDR3 nucleotide sequence: TGTGCCAGCAGCCAAGATCGGGAACAGAAAGCTTTCTTT. Amino acid sequence: CASSQDREQKAFF. V and J are TRBV3-1 and TRBJ1-1; D is ambiguous. Deletions cut 0 bases from V and 9 bases from J, with 11 bases between. CDR1 LGHDT and CDR2 YNNKEL come from the germline V gene (reference sequence). There are 13 residues in the CDR3.